These T cell receptor beta chains were read from a single sample in a study of T cells in Graves' hyperthyroidism and ophthalmopathy. TCRdb re-derived calls from the multiplex PCR reads in MiXCR, one entry per CDR3 protein. This table holds roughly 240,000 distinct CDR3 sequences, more than 20% found once. What was sequenced was blood. Receptors originate from a woman in her thirties or forties with Graves' ophthalmopathy. CDR3s include the opening cysteine and the closing phenylalanine or tryptophan. A D gene is named only where the DNA matches it firmly. Clone size is shown for a subset of rows, as once, few, many or a class of expanded clone.

>many|TRBV6-2/TRBV6-3|.|TRBJ1-5
CASSYLTINQPQHF
TGTGCCAGCAGTTACCTTACTATCAATCAGCCCCAGCATTTT
>many|TRBV15|.|TRBJ2-5
CATSRDPGGQETQYF
TGTGCCACCAGCAGAGATCCTGGGGGCCAAGAGACCCAGTACTTC
>.|TRBV28|TRBD2|TRBJ2-7
CASSWLLAGGTYEQYF
TGTGCCAGCAGTTGGTTACTAGCGGGAGGAACCTACGAGCAGTACTTC
>many|TRBV28|TRBD2|TRBJ2-7
CASWGGSGYEQYF
TGTGCCAGCTGGGGCGGGAGTGGTTACGAGCAGTACTTC
>many|TRBV29-1|.|TRBJ2-2
CSVVGRENTGELFF
TGCAGCGTTGTTGGCAGGGAAAACACCGGGGAGCTGTTTTTT
>once|TRBV9|.|TRBJ2-5
CASGPGQTQETQYF
TGTGCCAGCGGCCCTGGACAGACCCAAGAGACCCAGTACTTC
>.|TRBV6-1|TRBD2|TRBJ2-5
CASRLAGPIGETQYF
TGTGCCAGCAGACTAGCGGGGCCGATAGGGGAGACCCAGTACTTC
>many|TRBV24-1|TRBD2|TRBJ2-2
CATSDLKLATGELFF
TGTGCCACCAGTGATTTGAAACTAGCGACCGGGGAGCTGTTTTTT
>many|TRBV28|.|TRBJ2-5
CASRAQRAVETQYF
TGTGCCAGCAGAGCTCAGCGGGCAGTTGAGACCCAGTACTTC
>.|TRBV12-3/TRBV12-4|.|TRBJ2-5
CASSLLLGETQYF
TGTGCCAGCAGTTTGCTGCTCGGAGAGACCCAGTACTTC
>many|TRBV27|.|TRBJ1-5
CASSLVGSGNQPQHF
TGTGCCAGCAGTTTGGTGGGTAGCGGCAATCAGCCCCAGCATTTT
>many|TRBV6-1|TRBD1|TRBJ2-7
CASSEGTGGEVAYEQYF
TGTGCCAGCAGTGAAGGGACAGGGGGCGAGGTGGCCTACGAGCAGTACTTC
>.|TRBV28|TRBD1|TRBJ1-2
CASSLTGVLNYGYTF
TGTGCCAGCAGCTTGACAGGGGTGCTGAACTATGGCTACACCTTC
>many|TRBV28|TRBD1|TRBJ2-7
CASTPYGTGNEQYF
TGTGCCAGCACCCCCTACGGGACAGGGAACGAGCAGTACTTC
>many|TRBV11-2|.|TRBJ2-2
CASTLRASLSGELFF
TGTGCCAGCACCCTCCGGGCGTCGTTAAGCGGGGAGCTGTTTTTT
>many|TRBV7-9|.|TRBJ2-7
CASTMDRAGLAREQYF
TGTGCCAGCACGATGGATCGCGCAGGGTTGGCTCGCGAGCAGTACTTC
>many|TRBV7-6|.|TRBJ2-7
CASSLARDEQYF
TGTGCCAGCAGCTTAGCTAGAGACGAGCAGTACTTC
>many|TRBV7-2|.|TRBJ2-7
CASSLASSGGYTYEQYF
TGTGCCAGCAGCTTAGCGTCCTCCGGGGGCTATACCTACGAGCAGTACTTC
>few|TRBV18|.|TRBJ2-5
CASSPLSFDRKETQYF
TGTGCCAGCTCACCACTTAGTTTCGACAGAAAAGAGACCCAGTACTTC
>many|TRBV6-1|TRBD2|TRBJ2-5
CASSEMGTSGTETQYF
TGTGCCAGCAGTGAGATGGGGACTAGCGGGACAGAGACCCAGTACTTC
>many|TRBV3-1|.|TRBJ2-7
CASKRASGAGYEQYF
TGTGCCAGCAAGAGGGCGTCCGGGGCAGGGTACGAGCAGTACTTC
>many|TRBV14|.|TRBJ2-7
CASSQAPGEWNEQYF
TGTGCCAGCAGCCAAGCCCCAGGGGAGTGGAACGAGCAGTACTTC
>.|TRBV12-3/TRBV12-4|.|TRBJ1-2
CASSLMGGNSYTF
TGTGCCAGCAGTTTAATGGGCGGCAACAGCTACACCTTC
>many|TRBV25-1|TRBD1|TRBJ1-2
CASTQGANYGYTF
TGTGCCAGCACCCAGGGGGCTAACTATGGCTACACCTTC
>many|TRBV9|TRBD2|TRBJ2-5
CASSVELAGGQETQYF
TGTGCCAGCAGCGTAGAGTTAGCGGGAGGGCAAGAGACCCAGTACTTT
>few|TRBV3-1|.|TRBJ2-2
CASSQARGQGSPYTGELFF
TGTGCCAGCAGCCAAGCCCGGGGGCAGGGATCCCCCTACACCGGGGAGCTGTTTTTT
>many|TRBV28|.|TRBJ2-7
CASSLSPRNYEQYF
TGTGCCAGCAGTTTATCCCCCAGGAACTACGAGCAGTACTTC
>many|TRBV9|.|TRBJ2-7
CASSVAAGIYEQYF
TGTGCCAGCAGCGTAGCCGCGGGCATCTACGAGCAGTACTTC
>.|TRBV30|.|TRBJ1-1
CAWRGPRVVTEAFF
TGTGCCTGGAGGGGTCCAAGGGTGGTCACTGAAGCTTTCTTT
>.|TRBV7-3|.|TRBJ2-7
CASSPPTQGIDEQYF
TGTGCCAGCAGCCCCCCCACGCAGGGGATCGACGAGCAGTACTTC
>many|TRBV10-3|.|TRBJ1-2
CAISEPQGSSGYTF
TGTGCCATCAGTGAGCCCCAGGGTTCTAGTGGCTACACCTTC
>many|TRBV12-3/TRBV12-4|.|TRBJ1-1
CATRGQGRREAFF
TGTGCCACCCGAGGTCAGGGGCGCCGGGAAGCTTTCTTT
>many|TRBV2|TRBD2|TRBJ2-5
CASRGTSGSMETQYF
TGTGCCAGCAGAGGGACTAGCGGGAGCATGGAGACCCAGTACTTC
>.|TRBV6-1|TRBD1|TRBJ1-5
CASSPGTGRQPQHF
TGTGCCAGCAGTCCGGGGACAGGGCGTCAGCCCCAGCATTTT
>many|TRBV12-5|.|TRBJ2-7
CASGFLGRTGPYEQYF
TGTGCTAGTGGTTTCCTCGGGAGGACAGGTCCCTACGAGCAGTACTTC
>many|TRBV19|.|TRBJ1-6
CASSGDLNSPLHF
TGTGCCAGTAGCGGGGACCTGAATTCACCCCTCCACTTT
>many|TRBV18|TRBD2|TRBJ2-5
CASSAGTSARETQYF
TGTGCCAGCTCAGCCGGGACTAGCGCCCGAGAGACCCAGTACTTC
>.|TRBV11-1|.|TRBJ1-1
CASSFLGGNTEAFF
TGTGCCAGCAGCTTCCTGGGCGGGAATACTGAAGCTTTCTTT
>many|TRBV28|.|TRBJ1-2
CASNQHENYGYTF
TGTGCCAGCAATCAACACGAAAACTATGGCTACACCTTC
>many|TRBV28|.|TRBJ2-5
CASSFGGRGETQYF
TGTGCCAGCAGTTTTGGGGGGCGCGGCGAGACCCAGTACTTC
>.|TRBV9|.|TRBJ2-5
CASSVGRGGVTETQYF
TGTGCCAGCAGCGTCGGGCGCGGAGGGGTTACAGAGACCCAGTACTTC
>many|TRBV6-5|.|TRBJ2-5
CASTQNYGETQYF
TGTGCCAGCACTCAGAACTACGGTGAGACCCAGTACTTC
>many|TRBV28|TRBD2|TRBJ2-7
CASSPGLAGREQYF
TGTGCCAGCAGTCCGGGACTAGCGGGACGGGAGCAGTACTTC
>many|TRBV29-1|.|TRBJ1-2
CSVEDLGRRGYTF
TGCAGCGTTGAAGATCTCGGGAGAAGGGGCTACACCTTC
>many|TRBV7-8|.|TRBJ2-5
CASSYNGDGGHHQETQYF
TGTGCCAGCAGCTACAATGGGGACGGGGGTCATCATCAAGAGACCCAGTACTTC
>many|TRBV6-1|.|TRBJ1-1
CASRGRGAFF
TGTGCCAGCAGGGGGCGGGGAGCTTTCTTT
>many|TRBV28|TRBD1|TRBJ2-1
CASSSTGTGVNEQFF
TGTGCCAGCAGCAGTACCGGGACAGGGGTTAATGAGCAGTTCTTC
>.|TRBV6-1|TRBD2|TRBJ2-7
CASSGVTSGNLYEQYF
TGTGCCAGCAGTGGAGTTACTAGCGGGAACCTCTACGAGCAGTACTTC
>.|TRBV24-1|.|TRBJ2-7
CATLELFSYEQYF
TGTGCCACCCTTGAGCTTTTCTCCTACGAGCAGTACTTC
>many|TRBV20-1|TRBD1|TRBJ1-5
CSAREIDRASNQPQHF
TGCAGTGCTAGAGAAATTGACAGGGCCAGCAATCAGCCCCAGCATTTT